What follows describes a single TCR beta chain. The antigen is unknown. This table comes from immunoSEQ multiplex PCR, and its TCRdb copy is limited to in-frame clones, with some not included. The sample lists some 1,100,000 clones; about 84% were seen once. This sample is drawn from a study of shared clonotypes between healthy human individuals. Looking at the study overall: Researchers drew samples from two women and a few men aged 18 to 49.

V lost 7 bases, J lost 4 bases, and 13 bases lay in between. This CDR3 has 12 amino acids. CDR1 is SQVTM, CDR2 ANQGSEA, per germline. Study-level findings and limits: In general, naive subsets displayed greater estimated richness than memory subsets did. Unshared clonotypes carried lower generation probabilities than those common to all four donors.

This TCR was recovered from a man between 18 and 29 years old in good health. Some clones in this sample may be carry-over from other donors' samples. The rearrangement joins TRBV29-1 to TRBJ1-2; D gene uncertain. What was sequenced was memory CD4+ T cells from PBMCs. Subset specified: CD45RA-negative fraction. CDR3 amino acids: CSDYMEVYGYTF. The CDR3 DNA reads TGCAGCGACTACATGGAGGTCTATGGCTACACCTTC.